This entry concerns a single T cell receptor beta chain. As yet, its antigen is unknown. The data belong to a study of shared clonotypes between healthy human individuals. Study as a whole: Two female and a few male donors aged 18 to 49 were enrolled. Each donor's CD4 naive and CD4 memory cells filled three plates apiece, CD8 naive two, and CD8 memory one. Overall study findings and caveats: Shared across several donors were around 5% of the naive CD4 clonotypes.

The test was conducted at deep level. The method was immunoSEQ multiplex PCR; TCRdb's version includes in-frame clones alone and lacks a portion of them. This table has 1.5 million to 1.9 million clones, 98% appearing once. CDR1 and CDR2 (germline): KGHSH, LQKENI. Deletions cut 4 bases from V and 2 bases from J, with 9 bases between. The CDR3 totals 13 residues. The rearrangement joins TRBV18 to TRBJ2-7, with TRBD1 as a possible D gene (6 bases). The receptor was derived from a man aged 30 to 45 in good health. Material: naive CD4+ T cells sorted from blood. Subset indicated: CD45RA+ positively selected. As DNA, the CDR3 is TGTGCCAGCTCACGCCGGGACACCTACGAGCAGTACTTC. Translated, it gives CASSRRDTYEQYF.